The 31 T cell receptor beta chains reported below all come from one sample, sequenced in a study of blood T cell repertoires in COVID-19. Using immunoSEQ multiplex PCR, the repertoire was profiled, and TCRdb retains in-frame clones only, with some absent. The top ten hold more than 1% of the sample, which has about 100,000 clones, approximately 86% seen once. The material sequenced was peripheral blood. These receptors all come from a man older than 75 with active or convalescent COVID-19.

This chain connects TRBV4-3 to TRBJ2-1, with 9 bases matching TRBD2. The junction had 4 bases not matched to a gene; V was cut back by 0 bases and J by 4 bases. The CDR3 consists of 16 residues. CDR1 and CDR2 (germline): LGHNA, YSLEER. DNA for the CDR3: TGCGCCAGCAGCCAAGAGTCTAGCGGGACGTACAATGAGCAGTTCTTC. It specifies CASSQESSGTYNEQFF.

V gene TRBV5-1 combines with J gene TRBJ1-2; 9 nucleotides match TRBD1. The V and J ends lost 0 bases and 6 bases, in that order; junction bases with no gene match: 3. Germline V gene data show CDR1 as SGHRS and CDR2 as YFSETQ. The CDR3 totals 14 residues. The CDR3 sequence: CASSLGQGVHGYTF. The DNA of the CDR3 is TGCGCCAGCAGCTTGGGACAGGGGGTCCATGGCTACACCTTC.

This chain links TRBV6-4 with TRBJ2-1; 7 bases match TRBD1. The CDR3 is made up of 15 amino acids. The germline CDR1 and CDR2 sequences are MRHNA and SNTAGT. J lost 3 bases, V lost 6 bases, and 8 bases had no gene match. The CDR3 DNA sequence: TGTGCCAGCAGCCGGGACAGAAACAACTACAATGAGCAGTTCTTC. Its protein is CASSRDRNNYNEQFF.

V and J are TRBV15 and TRBJ2-5; 8 nucleotides line up with TRBD1. This CDR3 contains 15 residues. V shed 0 bases and J 5 bases; nucleotides not matched to a gene: 5. The germline gives CDR1 LNHNV, CDR2 YYDKDF (reference sequence). CDR3 amino acids: CATSRDQGADETQYF. CDR3 coding DNA: TGTGCCACCAGCAGAGATCAGGGGGCAGATGAGACCCAGTACTTC.

The CDR3 nucleotides read TGTGCCAGCAGCCCCGGGACAGGGGGGGATGAAAAACTGTTTTTT. Protein product: CASSPGTGGDEKLFF. V gene TRBV5-4 combines with J gene TRBJ1-4; TRBD1 matches 11 bases. Germline V lookup: CDR1 SGHNT, CDR2 YYREEE (reference sequence). V dropped 4 bases and J dropped 6; count of bases not matched to a gene: 5. The CDR3 loop spans 15 amino acids.

The chain combines TRBV19 with TRBJ1-2; a possible D gene is TRBD1 (5 bases). With 6 bases removed from V and 3 bases from J, the gap between germline ends came to 14 bases. This CDR3 comprises 14 residues. Germline V gene lookup returns CDR1 LNHDA and CDR2 SQIVND (reference sequence). The CDR3 sequence: CASRIPDTYYGYTF. CDR3 coding DNA: TGTGCCAGTAGGATCCCGGACACGTACTATGGCTACACCTTC. Supplemented by reference TRBV19 and TRBJ1-2, the full variable domain reads DGGITQSPKYLFRKEGQNVTLSCEQNLNHDAMYWYRQDPGQGLRLIYYSQIVNDFQKGDIAEGYSVSREKKESFPLTVTSAQKNPTAFYLCASRIPDTYYGYTFGSGTRLTVV.

The gene calls are TRBV7-3 and TRBJ2-5, with D maybe TRBD1 (5 bases). Trimming removed 10 bases at V and 1 base at J, with 10 bases between. Germline values: CDR1 SGHTA, CDR2 FQGTGA. There are 12 residues in the CDR3. As DNA, the CDR3 is TGTGCCACCCGCGACAGCCAAGAGACCCAGTACTTC. Translation gives CATRDSQETQYF.

CDR3 protein: CASRTIGWREVVYNEQFF. The CDR3 DNA is TGTGCCAGCAGGACCATCGGCTGGCGGGAGGTAGTCTACAATGAGCAGTTCTTC. The genes are TRBV2 and TRBJ2-1; 8 positions agree with TRBD2. This CDR3 is 18 amino acids long. The germline gives CDR1 SNHLY, CDR2 FYNNEI. The V gene end was trimmed by 6 bases and the J gene end by 3 bases; junction bases not matched to a gene: 16.

The gene calls are TRBV11-2 and TRBJ2-1; a weak D match, TRBD2 (6 bases). Germline V gene data show CDR1 as SGHAT and CDR2 as FQNNGV. Between the trimmed V and J ends, which lost 7 bases and 4 bases, there was a span of 23 bases. This CDR3 is built from 17 residues. As DNA, the CDR3 is TGTGCCAGCAAAATGTCCTTGGGGCTGGAGGGGTACAATGAGCAGTTCTTC. Protein sequence: CASKMSLGLEGYNEQFF.

This chain's CDR3 is CASSKGQGQFF. CDR3 bases: TGTGCCAGTAGTAAGGGACAGGGGCAGTTCTTC. V is TRBV19 and J is TRBJ2-1; TRBD1 agrees at 9 bases. There are 11 residues in the CDR3. Germline-derived CDR1 and CDR2 are LNHDA and SQIVND (reference sequence). Germline trimming cut 4 bases from V and 12 bases from J; bases unmatched to any gene: 1.

The chain recombines TRBV11-1 with TRBJ2-1; the D gene is possibly TRBD1 (5 bases). Trimming stripped 5 bases from V and 0 bases from J, with 8 bases between. The length of the CDR3 is 14 residues. Germline V gene lookup returns CDR1 SGHAT and CDR2 FQDESV (reference sequence). CDR3 in amino acids: CASSRQSSYNEQFF. For the CDR3, the DNA is TGTGCCAGCAGCCGACAGAGCTCCTACAATGAGCAGTTCTTC.

This clone has a single count. CDR3 protein: CASRTATGSDYTNEKLFF. In DNA form, the CDR3 reads TGTGCCAGCAGGACTGCTACAGGGTCTGATTACACTAATGAAAAACTGTTTTTT. The chain uses TRBV2 and TRBJ1-4, with D perhaps matching TRBD1 (6 bases). CDR1 and CDR2 from the germline V gene are SNHLY and FYNNEI. V was shortened by 6 bases and J by 2 bases, with 22 bases between the two germline ends. CDR3 length: 18 amino acids.

The count of this clone is one. This chain links TRBV9 with TRBJ2-7; 9 bases are a match to TRBD1. CDR3 length: 15 residues. The ends lost 0 bases at V and 5 bases at J; junction bases unmatched: 6. The germline V gene has CDR1 SGDLS and CDR2 YYNGEE. This chain's CDR3 is CASSVGDRGYDEQYF. CDR3 nucleotides: TGTGCCAGCAGCGTAGGTGACAGGGGGTACGACGAGCAGTACTTC. Drawing the rest from reference TRBV9 and TRBJ2-7, the complete variable domain is DSGVTQTPKHLITATGQRVTLRCSPRSGDLSVYWYQQSLDQGLQFLIQYYNGEERAKGNILERFSAQQFPDLHSELNLSSLELGDSALYFCASSVGDRGYDEQYFGPGTRLTVT.

This clone was counted once. The chain employs TRBV5-1 and TRBJ2-7; 9 nucleotides agree with TRBD1. This CDR3 spans 15 amino acids. The junction had 12 bases not matched to a gene; V was cut back by 0 bases and J by 11 bases. Looked up from germline, CDR1 is SGHRS and CDR2 is YFSETQ. CDR3 in DNA: TGCGCCAGCAGCTTGGAAACCGGGACAGGGACTATCGAGTACTTC. This encodes CASSLETGTGTIEYF.

A few counts support this clone. The V and J genes are TRBV4-2 and TRBJ1-2, with 8 bases that match TRBD1. J lost 3 bases, V lost 3 bases, and 6 bases had no gene match. Germline assignment: CDR1 LGHNA and CDR2 YNFKEQ. CDR3 length: 15 amino acids. This CDR3 is CASSHLDRADYGYTF. The CDR3 nucleotides are TGTGCCAGCAGCCATCTGGACAGGGCAGACTATGGCTACACCTTC.

The V and J genes are TRBV7-3 and TRBJ2-1; no reliable D call. Germline-derived CDR1 and CDR2 are SGHTA and FQGTGA. V dropped 1 base and J dropped 4 bases, with 5 bases sitting between them. This CDR3 spans 13 amino acids. CDR3 sequence (DNA): TGTGCCAGCAGCTTAAACGCGTACAATGAGCAGTTCTTC. Translating it yields CASSLNAYNEQFF.

This chain joins TRBV5-1 and TRBJ2-3; D is unresolved. The CDR3 sequence is 15 residues long. V was cut by 7 bases and J by 2 bases, with 17 bases left in between. CDR1 and CDR2 (germline): SGHRS, YFSETQ. The CDR3: CASCSGWRITDTQYF. CDR3 sequence (DNA): TGCGCCAGCTGCTCGGGTTGGCGGATCACAGATACGCAGTATTTT.

This chain joins TRBV5-1 and TRBJ2-5; TRBD1 aligns across 8 bases. Germline values: CDR1 SGHRS, CDR2 YFSETQ. J gave up 0 bases and V 6 bases, and 7 bases lay outside the gene matches. There are 15 residues in the CDR3. The DNA of the CDR3 is TGCGCCAGCAACGGACAGGGATTGGACCAAGAGACCCAGTACTTC. Its protein product is CASNGQGLDQETQYF.

This rearrangement joins TRBV29-1 to TRBJ1-2; D call uncertain. The CDR3 loop spans 12 amino acids. CDR1 is SQVTM and CDR2 is ANQGSEA in the germline V gene. V was pared by 6 bases and J by 3 bases, with 11 bases between. The CDR3 DNA reads TGCAGCGTAATTCTTCCCCACTATGGCTACACCTTC. Translated: CSVILPHYGYTF.

This clone occurred once. V is TRBV6-1 and J is TRBJ1-4; 10 nucleotides align to TRBD1. V shed 2 bases and J 4 bases; nucleotides not matched to a gene: 10. CDR1 and CDR2 from the germline V gene are MNHNS and SASEGT. This CDR3 spans 18 amino acids. The CDR3 sequence is CASSELTPGQGRNEKLFF. In DNA form, the CDR3 reads TGTGCCAGCAGTGAACTAACACCGGGACAGGGGCGTAATGAAAAACTGTTTTTT.

The gene calls are TRBV19 and TRBJ2-7; tentative D call: TRBD1 (6 bases). CDR3 length: 17 residues. The V end was cut by 5 bases, the J end by 2 bases, with 22 bases between. Per the germline V gene, CDR1 is LNHDA and CDR2 is SQIVND (reference sequence). The CDR3 region has the DNA TGTGCCAGTAGTCCCCTCCCCGGGACAAGGGGAACCTACGAGCAGTACTTC. Amino acid sequence: CASSPLPGTRGTYEQYF.

V and J are TRBV19 and TRBJ2-5, with 7 positions matching TRBD1. The germline V gene has CDR1 LNHDA and CDR2 SQIVND (reference sequence). Unmatched junction bases numbered 12, after V lost 9 bases and J lost 5 bases. The CDR3 runs 14 residues. The CDR3 loop reads CASRATGRIETQYF. CDR3 nucleotides: TGTGCCAGCAGAGCGACAGGGCGGATCGAGACCCAGTACTTC.

The chain is built from TRBV10-3 and TRBJ1-4, with D hard to call. Trimming removed 2 bases at V and 8 bases at J, with 6 bases between. The CDR3 is 12 amino acids. The germline V gene encodes CDR1 ENHRY and CDR2 SYGVKD. CDR3 sequence (DNA): TGTGCCATCAGTGAGGGTGGCGAAAAACTGTTTTTT. Translated: CAISEGGEKLFF.

This clone has only one observation. The chain carries TRBV5-1 and TRBJ1-2, with TRBD1 matching over 8 bases. The germline V gene has CDR1 SGHRS and CDR2 YFSETQ. The CDR3 consists of 16 residues. V lost 2 bases, J lost 3 bases, and 9 bases stayed unmatched. The DNA of the CDR3 is TGCGCCAGCAGCTTTGTCCCAGGGGGCAAATACTATGGCTACACCTTC. The encoded protein is CASSFVPGGKYYGYTF.

This chain connects TRBV28 to TRBJ1-4; 11 nucleotides match TRBD1. Germline V gene data show CDR1 as MDHEN and CDR2 as SYDVKM. This CDR3 spans 16 amino acids. The trim removed 6 bases at V and 5 bases at J, leaving 8 bases unmatched. The CDR3 bases are TGTGCCAGCAGCCGGACAGGGGGCGCGCACAATGAAAAACTGTTTTTT. Its protein product is CASSRTGGAHNEKLFF. Based on the CDR3 plus reference TRBV28 and TRBJ1-4, the full variable domain is DVKVTQSSRYLVKRTGEKVFLECVQDMDHENMFWYRQDPGLGLRLIYFSYDVKMKEKGDIPEGYSVSREKKERFSLILESASTNQTSMYLCASSRTGGAHNEKLFFGSGTQLSVL.

This clone was detected many times. The rearrangement uses TRBV7-3 and TRBJ1-3; possible D gene TRBD1, 5 bases. The V end lost 6 bases, the J end lost 0 bases, and 9 bases lay between the germline ends. This CDR3 is 14 amino acids long. Germline V gives CDR1 SGHTA, CDR2 FQGTGA. CDR3 sequence (DNA): TGTGCCAGCAGACCCGACAGCTCTGGAAACACCATATATTTT. Protein product: CASRPDSSGNTIYF.

The chain recombines TRBV5-8 with TRBJ1-5; TRBD1 is a possible D gene (6 bases). Germline V lookup: CDR1 SGHTS, CDR2 YDEGEE. The ends were cut back, 3 bases at V and 0 bases at J, with 19 bases in the middle. The CDR3 consists of 18 residues. The CDR3: CASSSAFTTGYSNQPQHF. CDR3 DNA sequence: TGTGCCAGCAGCTCGGCTTTCACGACAGGTTATAGCAATCAGCCCCAGCATTTT.

The chain has TRBV6-5 and TRBJ2-1; D remains unclear. CDR1 is MNHEY, CDR2 SVGAGI, per germline. The V end lost 5 bases, the J end lost 10 bases, and 18 bases lay between the germline ends. The CDR3 is 14 residues long. DNA of the CDR3: TGTGCCAGCAGTAAAACTTTTGTTGGGCAGGAGCAGTTCTTC. The encoded protein is CASSKTFVGQEQFF.

The CDR3 region is CASSEYTQGARETQYF. The CDR3 nucleotides read TGTGCCAGCAGTGAATATACACAGGGGGCTAGGGAGACCCAGTACTTC. The chain couples TRBV25-1 to TRBJ2-5; TRBD1 agrees at 9 bases. The CDR3 has 16 residues. Trimming cost V 0 bases and J 5 bases; bases outside gene matches: 7. Germline-derived CDR1 and CDR2 are MGHDK and SYGVNS.

V and J are TRBV29-1 and TRBJ2-3, with TRBD1 matching over 8 bases. The V and J ends lost 6 bases and 2 bases, in that order; junction bases with no gene match: 13. The CDR3 sequence is 16 residues long. The germline V gene encodes CDR1 SQVTM and CDR2 ANQGSEA. The CDR3 spells CSVVPPRGLNTDTQYF. CDR3 DNA sequence: TGCAGCGTAGTCCCCCCCAGGGGGCTAAACACAGATACGCAGTATTTT.

This clone came up a few times. J is TRBJ1-1 and V is TRBV29-1; D call uncertain. Trimming shortened V by 6 bases and J by 4 bases, and 12 bases separated the two germline ends. The CDR3 length is 12 residues. CDR1 is SQVTM, CDR2 ANQGSEA, per germline. The DNA of the CDR3 is TGCAGCGTGAAAGTCGGGTTCACTGAAGCTTTCTTT. It yields the protein CSVKVGFTEAFF.